The following is a T cell receptor (beta chain) sequence with its context. V shed 5 bases and J 3 bases; nucleotides not matched to a gene: 6. Germline values: CDR1 MDHEN, CDR2 SYDVKM. This CDR3 spans 15 amino acids. Vbeta (60) and Jbeta (13) primers were used in the PCR. The method was immunoSEQ multiplex PCR; TCRdb's version includes in-frame clones alone and lacks a portion of them. The table has 210,000 or so clones, more than 75% seen once. This specimen comes from a study of cytomegalovirus exposure and HLA in healthy donors. This sequence originates from a man aged 25-45 years in good health and CMV-seronegative. V gene TRBV28 combines with J gene TRBJ2-1; 8 positions match TRBD2. The source material was PBMCs. CDR3 in amino acids: CASSPTSGYYNEQFF. CDR3 nucleotides: TGTGCCAGCAGTCCCACTAGCGGTTACTACAATGAGCAGTTCTTC.